The 27 T cell receptor beta chains below all came from one sample that was sequenced in a study of cytomegalovirus exposure and HLA in healthy donors. The PCR ran on 60 Vbeta and 13 Jbeta primers. The repertoire was sequenced with immunoSEQ multiplex PCR; TCRdb's copy has only in-frame clones and lacks some. The data contain 200,000 to 250,000 clones, roughly four fifths of them singletons. The sample taken for sequencing was PBMCs. The receptors were sampled from a woman aged 55-70 years in good health and CMV-seropositive.

This clone was picked up a small number of times. The chain is built from TRBV5-1 and TRBJ1-3; D may be TRBD1 (6 bases). Trimming removed 0 bases from V and 0 bases from J, with 16 bases in between. CDR3 length: 18 residues. The germline CDR1 and CDR2 sequences are SGHRS and YFSETQ. This chain's CDR3 is CASSLAGGNPNSGNTIYF. The CDR3 DNA is TGCGCCAGCAGCTTGGCGGGGGGCAACCCAAACTCTGGAAACACCATATATTTT.

V gene TRBV12-5 combines with J gene TRBJ2-1, with D hard to call. Germline V CDR1 and CDR2: LGHNT, FRNRAP. The V end was cut by 2 bases, the J end by 0 bases, with 14 bases between. CDR3 length: 17 amino acids. This CDR3 is CASGLINGALSYNEQFF. The CDR3 region has the DNA TGTGCTAGTGGTTTGATAAACGGAGCCCTCTCCTACAATGAGCAGTTCTTC.

The genes are TRBV5-4 and TRBJ2-3, with D tentatively TRBD2 (6 bases). CDR1 and CDR2 (germline): SGHNT, YYREEE (reference sequence). The V gene lost 4 bases and the J gene lost 1 base, with 10 bases spanning the gap. The CDR3 loop spans 14 amino acids. This CDR3 reads CASSGGEGTDTQYF. The CDR3 DNA sequence: TGTGCCAGCAGCGGAGGGGAGGGCACAGATACGCAGTATTTT.

This clone has only a few counts. The chain links TRBV5-1 to TRBJ2-7; 10 bases match TRBD2. With 5 bases clipped from V and 3 bases from J, the junction kept 2 bases outside the gene matches. CDR3 length equals 13 residues. Germline CDR1 reads SGHRS; CDR2 reads YFSETQ. The DNA for the CDR3 is TGCGCCAGCAGGGTAGCGGGAGGCTACGAGCAGTACTTC. Translation gives CASRVAGGYEQYF.

In DNA form, the CDR3 reads TGTGCCAGCAGTTCACCGACAGGGGGAGAGCAGTACTTC. It encodes CASSSPTGGEQYF. The chain joins TRBV28 to TRBJ2-7; 9 positions match TRBD1. Germline V lookup: CDR1 MDHEN, CDR2 SYDVKM. The CDR3 has 13 amino acids. V shed 4 bases and J 7 bases; nucleotides not matched to a gene: 5. The full variable domain, in which reference TRBV28 and TRBJ2-7 provide the parts outside the CDR3, is DVKVTQSSRYLVKRTGEKVFLECVQDMDHENMFWYRQDPGLGLRLIYFSYDVKMKEKGDIPEGYSVSREKKERFSLILESASTNQTSMYLCASSSPTGGEQYFGPGTRLTVT.

V is TRBV7-8 and J is TRBJ2-1; perhaps TRBD1 as D (5 bases). CDR1 SGHVS and CDR2 FQNEAQ come from the germline V gene. The CDR3 is 13 residues long. V gave up 8 bases and J gave up 7 bases, with 15 bases separating them. The CDR3 DNA reads TGTGCCAGCCTGGGGCTTTATGGGAATGAGCAGTTCTTC. Protein product: CASLGLYGNEQFF.

The genes are TRBV13 and TRBJ2-7, with D unresolved. CDR1 and CDR2 (germline): PRHDT, FYEKMQ (reference sequence). The CDR3 runs 12 residues. V was shortened by 4 bases and J by 2 bases, with 6 bases between the two germline ends. The CDR3 loop reads CASSSGPYEQYF. In DNA, the CDR3 is TGTGCCAGCAGCTCGGGTCCCTACGAGCAGTACTTC.

The V gene is TRBV9, the J gene TRBJ2-2; TRBD2 matches 7 bases. This CDR3 is built from 15 residues. CDR1 SGDLS and CDR2 YYNGEE come from the germline V gene. J was trimmed by 1 base and V by 3 bases; bases with no gene match: 3. CDR3 residues: CASSDASGNTGELFF. The DNA of the CDR3 is TGTGCCAGCAGCGACGCTAGCGGGAACACCGGGGAGCTGTTTTTT.

This clone was observed once. This chain links TRBV19 with TRBJ2-1; a weak D match, TRBD2 (6 bases). V was shortened by 3 bases and J by 3 bases, with 9 bases between the two germline ends. The CDR3 sequence is 14 residues long. Germline lookup yields CDR1 LNHDA and CDR2 SQIVND (reference sequence). The CDR3 sequence is CASSIQGLYNEQFF. CDR3 sequence (DNA): TGTGCCAGTAGTATCCAGGGACTCTACAATGAGCAGTTCTTC.

The genes are TRBV28 and TRBJ2-2, with 11 bases fitting TRBD1. Germline values: CDR1 MDHEN, CDR2 SYDVKM. The CDR3 loop spans 14 amino acids. With V trimmed by 7 bases and J by 6 bases, 4 bases remained unmatched. The CDR3: CASIPGQGAGELFF. As DNA, the CDR3 is TGTGCCAGCATCCCGGGACAGGGGGCCGGGGAGCTGTTTTTT.

The genes are TRBV9 and TRBJ2-7; D gene unclear. Per germline, CDR1 SGDLS and CDR2 YYNGEE. The V gene lost 4 bases and the J gene lost 0 bases, with 11 bases spanning the gap. This CDR3 comprises 14 residues. CDR3 nucleotide sequence: TGTGCCAGCAGCTCGAAGTTCAGCTCCTACGAGCAGTACTTC. This sequence encodes CASSSKFSSYEQYF.

This clone was seen a single time. The gene calls are TRBV19 and TRBJ2-2; perhaps TRBD1 as D (6 bases). Deletions cut 6 bases from V and 5 bases from J, with 10 bases between. There are 13 residues in the CDR3. From germline, CDR1 is LNHDA and CDR2 SQIVND (reference sequence). CDR3 nucleotide sequence: TGTGCCAGTAGACAGGGTGGGACCGGGGAGCTGTTTTTT. It codes for CASRQGGTGELFF. The whole variable domain, filled in from reference TRBV19 and TRBJ2-2, reads DGGITQSPKYLFRKEGQNVTLSCEQNLNHDAMYWYRQDPGQGLRLIYYSQIVNDFQKGDIAEGYSVSREKKESFPLTVTSAQKNPTAFYLCASRQGGTGELFFGEGSRLTVL.

The chain combines TRBV5-6 with TRBJ2-1, with D unclear. CDR1 and CDR2 (germline): SGHDT, YYEEEE. V lost 2 bases and J lost 7, with 4 bases in between. The CDR3 is 11 residues long. The CDR3 is CASSFSNEQFF. The DNA for the CDR3 is TGTGCCAGCAGCTTCAGTAATGAGCAGTTCTTC. Full variable domain (rest looked up from reference TRBV5-6 and TRBJ2-1): DAGVTQSPTHLIKTRGQQVTLRCSPKSGHDTVSWYQQALGQGPQFIFQYYEEEERQRGNFPDRFSGHQFPNYSSELNVNALLLGDSALYLCASSFSNEQFFGPGTRLTVL.

The V and J genes are TRBV5-1 and TRBJ2-7; 11 bases match TRBD1. CDR1 and CDR2 (germline): SGHRS, YFSETQ. J was trimmed by 3 bases and V by 9 bases; bases with no gene match: 8. The CDR3 contains 14 residues. The CDR3 DNA sequence: TGCGCCACTAGTTTGGGACAGGGGGACTACGAGCAGTACTTC. Amino acids: CATSLGQGDYEQYF.

The rearrangement joins TRBV19 to TRBJ1-2, with 8 bases matching TRBD1. Looked up from germline, CDR1 is LNHDA and CDR2 is SQIVND (reference sequence). This CDR3 contains 13 residues. V gave up 3 bases and J gave up 7 bases; unmatched junction bases: 4. The DNA of the CDR3 is TGTGCCAGTAGTATGGACAGGGCAGTTGGCTACACCTTC. This translates into CASSMDRAVGYTF.

The V gene is TRBV5-1, the J gene TRBJ1-3, with 8 bases fitting TRBD1. Germline V gene data show CDR1 as SGHRS and CDR2 as YFSETQ. This CDR3 is 15 amino acids long. Trimming at V came to 0 bases and at J to 8 bases, leaving 7 bases not matched to a gene. The CDR3 region is CASSLAGQGADTIYF. DNA for the CDR3: TGCGCCAGCAGCTTGGCCGGACAGGGAGCGGACACCATATATTTT.

V is TRBV5-4 and J is TRBJ2-5, with D hard to call. Trimming stripped 2 bases from V and 5 bases from J, with 13 bases between. Per germline, CDR1 SGHNT and CDR2 YYREEE (reference sequence). The CDR3 is 14 amino acids. Here the CDR3 DNA reads TGTGCCAGCAGCTTACTCCTAGATCGCGAGACCCAGTACTTC. Encoded protein: CASSLLLDRETQYF.

The V and J genes are TRBV25-1 and TRBJ2-7; 8 bases fit TRBD1. Looked up from germline, CDR1 is MGHDK and CDR2 is SYGVNS. V dropped 7 bases and J dropped 7; count of bases not matched to a gene: 15. CDR3 length: 15 residues. The CDR3 loop is CASTATYTGGREQYF. DNA for the CDR3: TGTGCCAGCACCGCTACTTATACAGGGGGGAGGGAGCAGTACTTC.

The rearrangement links TRBV18 to TRBJ1-2, with 9 bases fitting TRBD1. The germline V gene encodes CDR1 KGHSH and CDR2 LQKENI. The CDR3 has 18 amino acids. The V segment lost 4 bases and the J segment 3 bases; nucleotides outside the gene matches: 15. CDR3 region: CASSREQRDRVIDYGYTF. The CDR3 bases are TGTGCCAGCTCACGGGAACAAAGGGACAGGGTTATTGACTATGGCTACACCTTC.

The gene calls are TRBV5-1 and TRBJ2-5, with 8 positions matching TRBD1. V was clipped by 4 bases and J by 4 bases; unmatched bases: 6. CDR3 length: 14 residues. The germline gives CDR1 SGHRS, CDR2 YFSETQ. CDR3 DNA: TGCGCCAGCAGCCACACAGGGGGTATAGAGACCCAGTACTTC. As protein: CASSHTGGIETQYF.

The J gene is TRBJ2-1, the V gene TRBV2; D may be TRBD2 (6 bases). Trimming removed 6 bases at V and 0 bases at J, with 12 bases between. This CDR3 is 15 amino acids long. CDR1 is SNHLY, CDR2 FYNNEI, per germline. CDR3 residues: CASSPRESSYNEQFF. The CDR3, as DNA: TGTGCCAGCAGCCCTCGGGAGAGCTCCTACAATGAGCAGTTCTTC.

J is TRBJ2-3 and V is TRBV19; D gene unclear. CDR1 and CDR2 from the germline V gene are LNHDA and SQIVND (reference sequence). V lost 5 bases to trimming and J lost 0 bases, with 12 bases between them. The CDR3 has 15 amino acids. The CDR3 region has the DNA TGTGCCAGTAGTGCCGGCGGAGCTAGCACAGATACGCAGTATTTT. This translates into CASSAGGASTDTQYF.

This chain connects TRBV7-8 to TRBJ1-2, with TRBD1 identical over 7 bases. CDR3 length: 15 residues. V was pared by 0 bases and J by 8 bases, with 9 bases of the junction left unmatched. CDR1 is SGHVS, CDR2 FQNEAQ, per germline. The CDR3 sequence: CASSLAPGQLGGYTF. DNA of the CDR3: TGTGCCAGCAGCTTAGCCCCGGGACAGCTGGGGGGCTACACCTTC.

This chain uses TRBV12-5 with TRBJ2-1, with D tentatively TRBD1 (5 bases). The CDR3 runs to 15 residues. CDR1 and CDR2 (germline): LGHNT, FRNRAP. Trimming stripped 1 base from V and 3 bases from J, with 10 bases between. The CDR3 loop reads CASGLGQGFYNEQFF. CDR3 sequence (DNA): TGTGCTAGTGGTTTGGGGCAGGGTTTCTACAATGAGCAGTTCTTC.

The chain combines TRBV9 with TRBJ2-1, with D perhaps matching TRBD1 (6 bases). V was trimmed by 4 bases and J by 3 bases, leaving 14 bases between them. In germline, CDR1 is SGDLS, CDR2 YYNGEE. The length of the CDR3 is 15 residues. DNA for the CDR3: TGTGCCAGCAGCAACCGGGACACAAACTACAATGAGCAGTTCTTC. Amino acids: CASSNRDTNYNEQFF. The entire variable domain, with the rest obtained from reference TRBV9 and TRBJ2-1, is as follows: DSGVTQTPKHLITATGQRVTLRCSPRSGDLSVYWYQQSLDQGLQFLIQYYNGEERAKGNILERFSAQQFPDLHSELNLSSLELGDSALYFCASSNRDTNYNEQFFGPGTRLTVL.

This clone turned up a few times. The V call is TRBV4-2, the J call TRBJ2-7, with TRBD1 as a possible D gene (6 bases). CDR1 is LGHNA and CDR2 is YNFKEQ in the germline V gene. This CDR3 has 16 amino acids. Trimming shortened V by 0 bases and J by 3 bases, and 15 bases separated the two germline ends. The CDR3 sequence: CASSQDLLRGIYEQYF. CDR3 DNA: TGTGCCAGCAGCCAAGACTTACTGAGGGGGATCTACGAGCAGTACTTC.

A remark on this clone: In this CDR3 the conserved last residue, phenylalanine or tryptophan, is missing, so a read error is likely. The DNA is left out, because the CDR3 cannot be placed on it with certainty; the CDR3 is given as TCRdb lists it. The chain uses TRBV14 and TRBJ1-2; TRBD1 is the table's D call and was not checked against the DNA. With termini counted, the CDR3 has 14 amino acids. Germline CDR1 and CDR2: SGHDN and FVKESK. CDR3 region: CASSQDLTGMGFDV.